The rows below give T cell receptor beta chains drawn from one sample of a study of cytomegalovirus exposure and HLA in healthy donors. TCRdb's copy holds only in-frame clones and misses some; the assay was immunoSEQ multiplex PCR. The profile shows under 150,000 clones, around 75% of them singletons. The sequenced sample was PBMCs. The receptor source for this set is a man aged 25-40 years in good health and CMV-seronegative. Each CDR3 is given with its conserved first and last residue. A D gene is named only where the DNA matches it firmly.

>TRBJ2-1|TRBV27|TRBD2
TGTGCCAGCAGTTTACCAGGGGCCGCCCCTAGCGGGAGGGTGGATGAGCAGTTCTTC
CASSLPGAAPSGRVDEQFF
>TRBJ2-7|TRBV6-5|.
TGTGCCAGCAGTTACTCGACTCCCGGGATAAAATATGTGCAGTACTTC
CASSYSTPGIKYVQYF
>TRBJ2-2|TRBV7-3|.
TGTGCCAGCAGCTTAATGGCCTCCACCGGGGAGCTGTTTTTT
CASSLMASTGELFF
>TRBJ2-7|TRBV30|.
TGTGCCTGGAGTGTACAGGGCTACGAGCAGTACTTC
CAWSVQGYEQYF
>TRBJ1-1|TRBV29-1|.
TGCAGCGTCACTTCAGCAGGGAACACTGAAGCTTTCTTT
CSVTSAGNTEAFF
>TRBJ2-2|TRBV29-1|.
TGCAGCGTCTATACCCAATTCGGGTCGGGGGAGCTGTTTTTT
CSVYTQFGSGELFF
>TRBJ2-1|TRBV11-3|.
TGTGCCAGCAGCACAGGGTTAGCCTACAATGAGCAGTTCTTC
CASSTGLAYNEQFF
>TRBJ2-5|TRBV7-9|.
TGTGCCAGCAGCTTAGTTCCCGGGGGGCCGGAAGGGACCCAGTACTTC
CASSLVPGGPEGTQYF
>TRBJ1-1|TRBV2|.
TGTGCCAGCAGAGGACAAACGAACACTGAAGCTTTCTTT
CASRGQTNTEAFF
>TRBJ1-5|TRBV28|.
TGTGCCAGCAGTTCCCCCCCGGGGATCGGCGGCAATCAGCCCCAGCATTTT
CASSSPPGIGGNQPQHF